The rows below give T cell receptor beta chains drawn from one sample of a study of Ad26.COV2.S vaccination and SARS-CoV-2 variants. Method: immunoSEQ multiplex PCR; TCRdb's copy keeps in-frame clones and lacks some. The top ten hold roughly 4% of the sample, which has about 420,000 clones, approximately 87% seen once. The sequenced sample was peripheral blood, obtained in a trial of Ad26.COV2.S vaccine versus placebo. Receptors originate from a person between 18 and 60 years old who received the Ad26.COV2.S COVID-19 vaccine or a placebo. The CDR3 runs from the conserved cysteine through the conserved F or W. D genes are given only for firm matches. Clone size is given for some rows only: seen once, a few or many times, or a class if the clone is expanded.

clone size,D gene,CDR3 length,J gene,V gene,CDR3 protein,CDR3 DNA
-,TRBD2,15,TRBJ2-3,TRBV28,CASSLAGGPGDTQYF,TGTGCCAGCAGTTTAGCGGGGGGGCCTGGAGATACGCAGTATTTT
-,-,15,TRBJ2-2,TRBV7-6,CASSFPDSTAGELFF,TGTGCCAGCAGCTTCCCGGACTCCACGGCCGGGGAGCTGTTTTTT
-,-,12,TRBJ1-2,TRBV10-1,CASRYRDGGYTF,TGCGCCAGCAGATACAGGGATGGTGGCTACACCTTC
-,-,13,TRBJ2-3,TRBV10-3,CAISESKDLLGYF,TGTGCCATCAGTGAGTCAAAGGATCTCTTGGGGTATTTT
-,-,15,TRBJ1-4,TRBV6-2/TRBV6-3,CASSYPTGFNEKLFF,TGTGCCAGCAGTTACCCGACAGGCTTTAATGAAAAACTGTTTTTT
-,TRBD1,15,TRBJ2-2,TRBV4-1,CASSQAPGGTGELFF,TGCGCCAGCAGCCAAGCACCAGGGGGCACCGGGGAGCTGTTTTTT
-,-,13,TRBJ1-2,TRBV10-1,CASSSTTGYGYTF,TGCGCCAGCAGTTCAACGACAGGCTATGGCTACACCTTC
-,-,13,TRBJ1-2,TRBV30,CAWSVGGLVGYTF,TGTGCCTGGAGTGTCGGTGGTCTCGTGGGCTACACCTTC
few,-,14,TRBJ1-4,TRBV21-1,CASSNGAAVEKLFF,TGTGCCAGCAGCAACGGGGCAGCGGTTGAAAAACTGTTTTTT
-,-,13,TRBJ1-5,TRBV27,CASSSYRAQPQHF,TGTGCCAGCAGTTCTTACAGGGCTCAGCCCCAGCATTTT
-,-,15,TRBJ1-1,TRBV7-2,CASTHEPNNPNEAFF,TGTGCCAGTACCCACGAGCCGAACAACCCTAATGAAGCTTTCTTT
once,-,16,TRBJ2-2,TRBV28,CASSATRGLDTGELFF,TGTGCCAGCAGTGCGACCCGAGGATTGGACACCGGGGAGCTGTTTTTT
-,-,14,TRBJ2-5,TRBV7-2,CASSLASNQETQYF,TGTGCCAGCAGCTTAGCGTCTAACCAAGAGACCCAGTACTTC
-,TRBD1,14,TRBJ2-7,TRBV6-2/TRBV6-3,CASSADRDGYEQYF,TGTGCCAGCAGTGCCGACAGGGACGGCTACGAGCAGTACTTC
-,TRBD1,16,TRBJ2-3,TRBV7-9,CASSTLRQGAADTQYF,TGTGCCAGCAGCACCTTGCGGCAGGGGGCGGCAGATACGCAGTATTTT
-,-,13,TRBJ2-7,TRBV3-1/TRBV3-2,CASSQGPGLWAYF,TGTGCCAGCAGCCAAGGCCCAGGGCTTTGGGCGTACTTC
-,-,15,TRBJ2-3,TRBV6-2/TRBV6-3,CASSYRPEITDTQYF,TGTGCCAGCAGTTACCGGCCCGAGATCACAGATACGCAGTATTTT
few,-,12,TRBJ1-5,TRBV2,CASSDRVKPQHF,TGTGCCAGCAGTGACAGGGTAAAGCCCCAGCATTTT
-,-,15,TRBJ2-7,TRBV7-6,CASSSRGTVTYEQYF,TGTGCCAGCAGCTCCCGGGGGACAGTGACCTACGAGCAGTACTTC
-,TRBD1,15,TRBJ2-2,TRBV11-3,CASSRFTGGTGELFF,TGTGCCAGCAGCCGATTTACAGGGGGCACCGGGGAGCTGTTTTTT
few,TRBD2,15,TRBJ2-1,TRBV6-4,CASSETSGGNNEQFF,TGTGCCAGCAGTGAGACTAGCGGGGGGAACAATGAGCAGTTCTTC
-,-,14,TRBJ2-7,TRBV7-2,CASSLVRGAYEQYF,TGTGCCAGCAGCTTAGTCCGGGGTGCCTACGAGCAGTACTTC